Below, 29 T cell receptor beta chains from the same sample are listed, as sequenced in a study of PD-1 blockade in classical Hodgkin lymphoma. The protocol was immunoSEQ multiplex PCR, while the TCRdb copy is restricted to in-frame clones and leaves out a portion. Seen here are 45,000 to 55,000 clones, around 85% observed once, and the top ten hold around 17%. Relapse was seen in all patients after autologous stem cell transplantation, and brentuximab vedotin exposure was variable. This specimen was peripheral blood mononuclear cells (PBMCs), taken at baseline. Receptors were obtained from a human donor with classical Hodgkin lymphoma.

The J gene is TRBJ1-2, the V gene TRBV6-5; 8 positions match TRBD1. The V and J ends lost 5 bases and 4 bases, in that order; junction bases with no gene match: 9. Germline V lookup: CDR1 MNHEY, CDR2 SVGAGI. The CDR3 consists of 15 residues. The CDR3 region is CASSLGQGYRYGYTF. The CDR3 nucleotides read TGTGCCAGCAGTCTAGGACAGGGATATCGCTATGGCTACACCTTC.

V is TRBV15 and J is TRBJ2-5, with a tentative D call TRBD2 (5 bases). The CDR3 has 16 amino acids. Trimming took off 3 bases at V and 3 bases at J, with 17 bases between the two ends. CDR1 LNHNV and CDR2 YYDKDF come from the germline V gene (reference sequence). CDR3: CATSRGLRAAEETQYF. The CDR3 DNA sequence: TGTGCCACCAGCAGGGGCCTGCGGGCCGCCGAAGAGACCCAGTACTTC.

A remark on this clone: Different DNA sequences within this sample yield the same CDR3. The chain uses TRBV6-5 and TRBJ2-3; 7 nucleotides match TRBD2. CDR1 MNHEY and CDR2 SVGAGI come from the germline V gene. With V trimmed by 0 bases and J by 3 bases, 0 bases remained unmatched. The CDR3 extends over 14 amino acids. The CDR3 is CASSYSRETDTQYF. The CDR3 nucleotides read TGTGCCAGCAGTTACTCGCGGGAGACAGATACGCAGTATTTT.

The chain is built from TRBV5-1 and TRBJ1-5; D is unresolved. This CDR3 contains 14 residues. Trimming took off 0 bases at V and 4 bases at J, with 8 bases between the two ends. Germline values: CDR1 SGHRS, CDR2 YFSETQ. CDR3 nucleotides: TGCGCCAGCAGCTTGGGGCCGACAAATCAGCCCCAGCATTTT. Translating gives CASSLGPTNQPQHF.

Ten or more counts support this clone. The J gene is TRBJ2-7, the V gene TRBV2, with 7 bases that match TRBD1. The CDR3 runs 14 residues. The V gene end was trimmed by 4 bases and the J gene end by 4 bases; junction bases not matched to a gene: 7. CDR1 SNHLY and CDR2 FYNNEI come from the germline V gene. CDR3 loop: CASSAYRGPYEQYV. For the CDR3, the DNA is TGTGCCAGCAGTGCCTACAGGGGACCTTACGAGCAGTACGTC.

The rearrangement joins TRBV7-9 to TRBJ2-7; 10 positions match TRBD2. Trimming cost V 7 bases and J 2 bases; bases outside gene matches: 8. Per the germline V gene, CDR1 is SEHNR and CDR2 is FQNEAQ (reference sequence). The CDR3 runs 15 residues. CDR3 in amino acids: CASIHQREGPYEQYF. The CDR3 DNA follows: TGTGCCAGCATACATCAGCGGGAGGGCCCCTACGAGCAGTACTTC.

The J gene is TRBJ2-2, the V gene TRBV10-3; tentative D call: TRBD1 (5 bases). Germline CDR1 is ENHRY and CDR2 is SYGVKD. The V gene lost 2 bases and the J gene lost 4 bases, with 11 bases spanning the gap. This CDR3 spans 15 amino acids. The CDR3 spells CAISEGAAPTGELFF. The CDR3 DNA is TGTGCCATCAGTGAGGGGGCAGCGCCCACCGGGGAGCTGTTTTTT.

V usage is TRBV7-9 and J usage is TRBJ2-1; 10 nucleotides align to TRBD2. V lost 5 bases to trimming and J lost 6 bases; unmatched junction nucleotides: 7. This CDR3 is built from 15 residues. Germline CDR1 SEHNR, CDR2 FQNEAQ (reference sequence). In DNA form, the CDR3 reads TGTGCCAGCAGCCTCAGCGGGAGGGACCCCAATGAGCAGTTCTTC. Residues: CASSLSGRDPNEQFF.

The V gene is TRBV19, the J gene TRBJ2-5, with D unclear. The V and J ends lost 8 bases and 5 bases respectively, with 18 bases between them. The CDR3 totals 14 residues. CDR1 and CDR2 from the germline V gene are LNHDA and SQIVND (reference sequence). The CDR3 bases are TGTGCCAGTTCTCTTGAACCCTATAGGGAGACCCAGTACTTC. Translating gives CASSLEPYRETQYF. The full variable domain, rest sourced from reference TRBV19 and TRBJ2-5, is DGGITQSPKYLFRKEGQNVTLSCEQNLNHDAMYWYRQDPGQGLRLIYYSQIVNDFQKGDIAEGYSVSREKKESFPLTVTSAQKNPTAFYLCASSLEPYRETQYFGPGTRLLVL.

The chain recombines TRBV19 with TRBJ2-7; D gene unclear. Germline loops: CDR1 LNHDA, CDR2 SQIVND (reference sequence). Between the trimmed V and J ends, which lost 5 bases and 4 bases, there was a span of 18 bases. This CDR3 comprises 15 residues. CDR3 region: CASSLGLGIGYEQYV. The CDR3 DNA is TGTGCCAGTAGTCTGGGGTTGGGCATTGGTTACGAGCAGTACGTC.

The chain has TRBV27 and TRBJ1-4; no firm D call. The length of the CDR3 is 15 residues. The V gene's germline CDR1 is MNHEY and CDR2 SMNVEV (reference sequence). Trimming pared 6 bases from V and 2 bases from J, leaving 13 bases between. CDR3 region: CASSSGSATNEKLFF. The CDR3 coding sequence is TGTGCCAGCAGCTCCGGGAGTGCGACTAATGAAAAACTGTTTTTT.

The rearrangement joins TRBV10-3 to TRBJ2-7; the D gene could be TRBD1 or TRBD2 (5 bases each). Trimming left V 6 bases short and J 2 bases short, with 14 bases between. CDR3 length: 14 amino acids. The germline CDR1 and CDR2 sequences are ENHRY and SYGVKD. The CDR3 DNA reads TGTGCCATCAGGGCAGACTGGGGGACCTACGAGCAGTACGTC. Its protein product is CAIRADWGTYEQYV.

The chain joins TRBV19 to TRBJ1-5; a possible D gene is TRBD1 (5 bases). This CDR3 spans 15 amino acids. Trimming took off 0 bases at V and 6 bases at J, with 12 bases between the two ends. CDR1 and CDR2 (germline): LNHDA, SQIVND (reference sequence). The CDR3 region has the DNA TGTGCCAGTAGTATAGAGGGAGGGGTGACTCAGCCCCAGCATTTT. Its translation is CASSIEGGVTQPQHF.

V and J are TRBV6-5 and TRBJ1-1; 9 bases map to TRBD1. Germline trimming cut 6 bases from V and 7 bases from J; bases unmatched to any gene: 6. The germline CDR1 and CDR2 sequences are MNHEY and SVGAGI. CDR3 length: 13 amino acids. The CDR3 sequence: CASSDGTGSEAFF. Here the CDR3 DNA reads TGTGCCAGCAGCGACGGGACAGGGAGTGAAGCTTTCTTT.

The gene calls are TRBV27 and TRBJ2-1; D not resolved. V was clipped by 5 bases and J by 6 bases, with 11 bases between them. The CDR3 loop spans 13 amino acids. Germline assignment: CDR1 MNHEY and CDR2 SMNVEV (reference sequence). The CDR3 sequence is CASSPLRANEQFF. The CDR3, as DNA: TGTGCCAGCAGTCCCCTACGGGCCAATGAGCAGTTCTTC.

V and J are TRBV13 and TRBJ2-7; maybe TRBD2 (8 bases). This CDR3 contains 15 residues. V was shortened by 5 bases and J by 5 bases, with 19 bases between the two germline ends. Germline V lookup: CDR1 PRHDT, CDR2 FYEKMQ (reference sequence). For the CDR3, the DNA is TGTGCCAGCAGCCACAGGGGACTAGAAAAAGACGAGCAGTACTTC. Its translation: CASSHRGLEKDEQYF.

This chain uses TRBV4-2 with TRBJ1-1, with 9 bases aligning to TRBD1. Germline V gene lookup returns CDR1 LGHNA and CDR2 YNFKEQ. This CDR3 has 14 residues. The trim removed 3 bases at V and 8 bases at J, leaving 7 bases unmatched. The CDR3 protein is CASSHPGQGLEAFF. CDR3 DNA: TGTGCCAGCAGCCATCCGGGACAGGGACTAGAAGCTTTCTTT.

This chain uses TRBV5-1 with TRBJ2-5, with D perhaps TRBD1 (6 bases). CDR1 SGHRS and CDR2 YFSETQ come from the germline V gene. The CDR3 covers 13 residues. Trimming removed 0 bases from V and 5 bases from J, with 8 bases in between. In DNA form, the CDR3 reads TGCGCCAGCAGCTTGGACAGGGTCGAGACCCAGTACTTC. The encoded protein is CASSLDRVETQYF.

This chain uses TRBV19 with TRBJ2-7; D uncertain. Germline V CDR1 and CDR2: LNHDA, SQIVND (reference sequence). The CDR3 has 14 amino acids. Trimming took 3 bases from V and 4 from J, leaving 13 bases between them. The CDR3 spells CASSIPPSKYEQYV. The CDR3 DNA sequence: TGTGCCAGTAGTATCCCTCCCTCAAAATACGAGCAGTACGTC.

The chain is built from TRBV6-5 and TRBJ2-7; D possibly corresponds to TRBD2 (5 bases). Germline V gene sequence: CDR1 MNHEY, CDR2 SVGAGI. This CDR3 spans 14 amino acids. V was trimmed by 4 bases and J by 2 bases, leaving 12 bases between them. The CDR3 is CASSSLRETYEQYF. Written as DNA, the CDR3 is TGTGCCAGCAGTTCCCTCCGGGAAACCTACGAGCAGTACTTC.

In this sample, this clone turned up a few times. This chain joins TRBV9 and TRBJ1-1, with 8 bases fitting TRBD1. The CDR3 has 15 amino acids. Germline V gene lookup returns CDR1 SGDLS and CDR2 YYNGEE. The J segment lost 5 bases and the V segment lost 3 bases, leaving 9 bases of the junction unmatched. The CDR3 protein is CASSGRTGHATEAFF. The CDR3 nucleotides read TGTGCCAGCAGCGGGAGGACAGGGCACGCGACTGAAGCTTTCTTT. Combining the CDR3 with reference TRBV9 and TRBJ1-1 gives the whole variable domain DSGVTQTPKHLITATGQRVTLRCSPRSGDLSVYWYQQSLDQGLQFLIQYYNGEERAKGNILERFSAQQFPDLHSELNLSSLELGDSALYFCASSGRTGHATEAFFGQGTRLTVV.

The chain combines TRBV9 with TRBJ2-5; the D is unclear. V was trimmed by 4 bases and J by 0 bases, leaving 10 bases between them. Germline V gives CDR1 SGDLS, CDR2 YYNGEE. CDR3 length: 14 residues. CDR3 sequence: CASSTEMYQETQYF. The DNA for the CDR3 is TGTGCCAGCAGCACTGAGATGTACCAAGAGACCCAGTACTTC.

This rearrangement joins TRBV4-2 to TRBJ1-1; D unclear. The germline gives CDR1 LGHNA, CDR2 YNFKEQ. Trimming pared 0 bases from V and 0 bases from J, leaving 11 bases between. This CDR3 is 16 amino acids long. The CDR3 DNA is TGTGCCAGCAGCCAAGAGTCCTACGGCATGAACACTGAAGCTTTCTTT. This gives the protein CASSQESYGMNTEAFF.

CDR3 amino acids: CASSFGREYYNEQFF. The DNA of the CDR3 is TGTGCCAGCAGCTTTGGGCGGGAGTACTACAATGAGCAGTTCTTC. This chain links TRBV11-2 with TRBJ2-1; 7 bases are a match to TRBD2. V was pared by 3 bases and J by 3 bases, with 5 bases of the junction left unmatched. CDR1 is SGHAT, CDR2 FQNNGV, per germline. This CDR3 is 15 amino acids long. Using reference TRBV11-2 and TRBJ2-1 for the parts outside the CDR3, the full variable domain is EAGVAQSPRYKIIEKRQSVAFWCNPISGHATLYWYQQILGQGPKLLIQFQNNGVVDDSQLPKDRFSAERLKGVDSTLKIQPAKLEDSAVYLCASSFGREYYNEQFFGPGTRLTVL.

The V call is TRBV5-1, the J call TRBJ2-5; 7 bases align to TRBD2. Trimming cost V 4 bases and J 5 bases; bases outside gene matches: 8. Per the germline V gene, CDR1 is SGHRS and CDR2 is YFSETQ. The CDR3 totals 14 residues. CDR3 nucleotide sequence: TGCGCCAGCAGCAGGCACTCGGGGGGTGAGACCCAGTACTTC. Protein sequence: CASSRHSGGETQYF.

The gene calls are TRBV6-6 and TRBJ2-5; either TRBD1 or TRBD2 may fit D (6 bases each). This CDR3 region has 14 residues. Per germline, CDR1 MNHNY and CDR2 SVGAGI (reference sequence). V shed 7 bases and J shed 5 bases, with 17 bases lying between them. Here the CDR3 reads CASTPAGGAETQYF. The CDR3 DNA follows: TGTGCCAGCACCCCGGCCGGGGGCGCGGAGACCCAGTACTTC.

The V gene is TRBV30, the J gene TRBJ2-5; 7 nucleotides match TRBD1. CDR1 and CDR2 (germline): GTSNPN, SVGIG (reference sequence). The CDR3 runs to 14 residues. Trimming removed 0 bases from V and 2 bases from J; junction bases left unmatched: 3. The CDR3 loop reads CAWSVQGIQETQYF. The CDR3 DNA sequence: TGTGCCTGGAGTGTACAGGGGATTCAAGAGACCCAGTACTTC.

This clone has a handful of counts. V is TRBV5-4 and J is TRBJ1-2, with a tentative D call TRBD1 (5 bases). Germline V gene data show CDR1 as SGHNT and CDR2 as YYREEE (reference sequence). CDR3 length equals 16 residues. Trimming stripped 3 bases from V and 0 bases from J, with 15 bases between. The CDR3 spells CASSYVGDGANYGYTF. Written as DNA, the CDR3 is TGTGCCAGCAGCTACGTAGGGGACGGAGCTAACTATGGCTACACCTTC.

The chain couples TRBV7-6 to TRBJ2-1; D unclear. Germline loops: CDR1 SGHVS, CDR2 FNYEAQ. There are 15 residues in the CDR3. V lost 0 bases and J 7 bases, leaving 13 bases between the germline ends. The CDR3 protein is CASSLAVTPVNEQFF. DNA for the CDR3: TGTGCCAGCAGCTTAGCGGTCACCCCAGTGAATGAGCAGTTCTTC.